The 25 T cell receptor beta chains listed next were all sequenced from one sample in a study of cytomegalovirus exposure and HLA in healthy donors. PCR primers comprised 60 Vbeta and 13 Jbeta primers. The method was immunoSEQ multiplex PCR; TCRdb's version includes in-frame clones alone and lacks a portion of them. The sample includes about 110,000 clones, roughly 82% seen only once; the top ten take under 2%. Sequenced input: PBMCs. The receptors shown here come from a man over 45 in good health and CMV-seronegative.

This clone showed up just a few times. The rearrangement uses TRBV29-1 and TRBJ2-5, with 7 bases fitting TRBD2. This CDR3 spans 12 amino acids. V lost 5 bases to trimming and J lost 4 bases; unmatched junction nucleotides: 4. Germline-derived CDR1 and CDR2 are SQVTM and ANQGSEA. The CDR3 DNA sequence: TGCAGCGTTTGGGGGGGAGCAGAGACCCAGTACTTC. As protein: CSVWGGAETQYF.

Only a few counts were recorded for this clone. No DNA is shown, since the ends of the CDR3 on it are uncertain; the CDR3 is the one TCRdb lists. The chain has TRBV4-1 and TRBJ1-1; the table's D gene call, TRBD1, was not cross checked with the DNA. The CDR3 is 21 amino acids long, termini counted. Germline V CDR1 and CDR2: MGHRA, YSYEKL. The chain's CDR3 is CASSQATLNTEAFFGHPEAFF.

The table lists this clone with a few counts. This chain joins TRBV19 and TRBJ1-2; 7 bases map to TRBD1. The V gene's germline CDR1 is LNHDA and CDR2 SQIVND (reference sequence). With V trimmed by 3 bases and J by 6 bases, 16 bases remained unmatched. The CDR3 sequence is 17 residues long. Here the CDR3 reads CASSIGGTDIEINGYTF. In DNA, the CDR3 is TGTGCCAGTAGTATTGGCGGGACAGACATTGAGATTAATGGCTACACCTTC.

Only a few counts were recorded for this clone. The rearrangement links TRBV10-1 to TRBJ2-1; 7 nucleotides align to TRBD2. With 7 bases clipped from V and 7 bases from J, the junction kept 10 bases outside the gene matches. The germline CDR1 and CDR2 sequences are WNHNN and SYGVQD (reference sequence). This CDR3 spans 14 amino acids. CDR3 loop: CASTSGSGENEQFF. CDR3 in DNA: TGCGCCAGCACCTCGGGGAGCGGGGAGAATGAGCAGTTCTTC.

This clone was found a few times. This chain joins TRBV7-9 and TRBJ1-1; D is unresolved. Per germline, CDR1 SEHNR and CDR2 FQNEAQ (reference sequence). The germline V and J ends were trimmed by 3 bases and 0 bases, with 5 bases remaining between them. The CDR3 loop spans 13 amino acids. The CDR3 nucleotides read TGTGCCAGCAGCTTCAACATGAACACTGAAGCTTTCTTT. Translation gives CASSFNMNTEAFF.

In DNA form, the CDR3 reads TGTGCCAGTCGACAGGGCAGGGGTTACACTGAAGCTTTCTTT. Its translation is CASRQGRGYTEAFF. The chain has TRBV19 and TRBJ1-1; 7 bases line up with TRBD1. Germline lookup yields CDR1 LNHDA and CDR2 SQIVND (reference sequence). The CDR3 is 14 residues long. Trimming took 8 bases from V and 3 from J; bases not matched to a gene: 9. Based on the CDR3 plus reference TRBV19 and TRBJ1-1, the full variable domain is DGGITQSPKYLFRKEGQNVTLSCEQNLNHDAMYWYRQDPGQGLRLIYYSQIVNDFQKGDIAEGYSVSREKKESFPLTVTSAQKNPTAFYLCASRQGRGYTEAFFGQGTRLTVV.

This clone showed up just once. The CDR3 sequence is CASSLGQGRKPQHF. The CDR3 DNA sequence: TGTGCCAGCAGTCTAGGACAGGGTAGGAAGCCCCAGCATTTT. The chain carries TRBV7-8 and TRBJ1-5; the match to TRBD1 covers 8 bases. The CDR3 covers 14 residues. Trimming took 6 bases from V and 8 from J; bases not matched to a gene: 9. The germline V gene has CDR1 SGHVS and CDR2 FQNEAQ.

This chain connects TRBV5-8 to TRBJ1-4; D not resolved. Germline values: CDR1 SGHTS, CDR2 YDEGEE. The CDR3 length is 13 residues. V lost 7 bases and J lost 4, with 11 bases in between. The CDR3 here is CASRGWINEKLFF. The CDR3 nucleotides read TGTGCCAGCCGCGGATGGATTAATGAAAAACTGTTTTTT.

The chain employs TRBV9 and TRBJ2-3, with 10 bases that match TRBD2. The CDR3 is 18 residues long. Germline CDR1 and CDR2: SGDLS and YYNGEE. Losses at the gene ends were 0 bases for V and 5 bases for J; bases not matched to a gene: 12. This CDR3 is CASSVVGASGGSVDTQYF. Written as DNA, the CDR3 is TGTGCCAGCAGCGTAGTGGGAGCTAGCGGGGGATCGGTAGATACGCAGTATTTT. Variable domain in full (rest from reference TRBV9 and TRBJ2-3): DSGVTQTPKHLITATGQRVTLRCSPRSGDLSVYWYQQSLDQGLQFLIQYYNGEERAKGNILERFSAQQFPDLHSELNLSSLELGDSALYFCASSVVGASGGSVDTQYFGPGTRLTVL.

This clone has a single count. J is TRBJ2-5 and V is TRBV5-1; D is unresolved. V dropped 4 bases and J dropped 2 bases, with 3 bases sitting between them. CDR3 size: 11 residues. Per germline, CDR1 SGHRS and CDR2 YFSETQ. The CDR3 DNA follows: TGCGCCAGCAGCCTACAAGAGACCCAGTACTTC. This translates into CASSLQETQYF.

CDR3 sequence: CASSSRDTYIFGDTQYF. As DNA, the CDR3 is TGTGCCAGCAGCTCCCGGGACACTTACATTTTCGGAGATACGCAGTATTTT. This chain joins TRBV11-3 and TRBJ2-3; D is perhaps TRBD1 (6 bases). From germline, CDR1 is SGHNT and CDR2 YENEEA. V was cut by 4 bases and J by 5 bases, with 22 bases left in between. The CDR3 sequence is 17 residues long.

The rearrangement links TRBV19 to TRBJ2-5; D may be TRBD2 (6 bases). Germline lookup yields CDR1 LNHDA and CDR2 SQIVND (reference sequence). This CDR3 is built from 14 residues. Trimming took 1 base from V and 4 from J, leaving 10 bases between them. This CDR3 is CASSIGGISETQYF. DNA for the CDR3: TGTGCCAGTAGTATAGGCGGGATTTCAGAGACCCAGTACTTC.

The J gene is TRBJ2-5, the V gene TRBV5-1; 9 nucleotides agree with TRBD2. Trimming took 3 bases from V and 7 from J; bases not matched to a gene: 7. Germline V CDR1 and CDR2: SGHRS, YFSETQ. The CDR3 runs to 14 residues. The CDR3 is CASSSGTSRVTQYF. In DNA form, the CDR3 reads TGCGCCAGCAGCTCCGGGACTAGCAGGGTGACCCAGTACTTC. Together with reference TRBV5-1 and TRBJ2-5, the CDR3 gives the full variable domain: KAGVTQTPRYLIKTRGQQVTLSCSPISGHRSVSWYQQTPGQGLQFLFEYFSETQRNKGNFPGRFSGRQFSNSRSEMNVSTLELGDSALYLCASSSGTSRVTQYFGPGTRLLVL.

J is TRBJ1-6 and V is TRBV5-4; D is unresolved. The CDR3 runs to 15 residues. Between the trimmed V and J ends, which lost 4 bases and 2 bases, there was a span of 10 bases. CDR1 is SGHNT, CDR2 YYREEE, per germline (reference sequence). Written as DNA, the CDR3 is TGTGCCAGCAGCCCCCGTTTCCCCTATAATTCACCCCTCCACTTT. Protein sequence: CASSPRFPYNSPLHF.

The chain links TRBV2 to TRBJ1-5; D gene unclear. The CDR3 has 14 amino acids. The V end lost 2 bases, the J end lost 1 base, and 6 bases lay between the germline ends. The V gene's germline CDR1 is SNHLY and CDR2 FYNNEI. CDR3 amino acids: CASSELESNQPQHF. The DNA of the CDR3 is TGTGCCAGCAGTGAACTAGAGAGCAATCAGCCCCAGCATTTT.

This chain joins TRBV5-1 and TRBJ2-3, with no clear D. The CDR3 has 13 amino acids. V shed 0 bases and J shed 8 bases, with 10 bases lying between them. Germline V gene lookup returns CDR1 SGHRS and CDR2 YFSETQ. The CDR3 sequence: CASSLAGRSTQYF. As DNA, the CDR3 is TGCGCCAGCAGCTTGGCCGGTAGAAGTACGCAGTATTTT.

The rearrangement joins TRBV11-1 to TRBJ1-1, with TRBD1 identical over 10 bases. V trimming: 6 bases; J trimming: 3 bases; junction bases outside the gene matches: 7. Germline CDR1 SGHAT, CDR2 FQDESV (reference sequence). This CDR3 region has 15 residues. CDR3 DNA sequence: TGTGCCAGCAGGAACACCGGGACAGGGGACACTGAAGCTTTCTTT. It encodes CASRNTGTGDTEAFF.

J is TRBJ1-5 and V is TRBV2; D might be TRBD1 (5 bases). Trimming shortened V by 3 bases and J by 7 bases, and 16 bases separated the two germline ends. CDR3 length equals 15 residues. Germline assignment: CDR1 SNHLY and CDR2 FYNNEI. The CDR3 reads CASSELGGTMQPQHF. CDR3 sequence (DNA): TGTGCCAGCAGTGAGCTGGGGGGGACTATGCAGCCCCAGCATTTT.

The chain carries TRBV5-1 and TRBJ2-1, with D maybe TRBD1 (6 bases). Germline V gene data show CDR1 as SGHRS and CDR2 as YFSETQ. V lost 2 bases and J 4 bases, leaving 13 bases between the germline ends. CDR3 length: 15 amino acids. The CDR3 protein is CASSFGTNVYNEQFF. CDR3 nucleotide sequence: TGCGCCAGCAGCTTCGGGACAAACGTATACAATGAGCAGTTCTTC. The complete variable domain, with remaining parts taken from reference TRBV5-1 and TRBJ2-1, reads KAGVTQTPRYLIKTRGQQVTLSCSPISGHRSVSWYQQTPGQGLQFLFEYFSETQRNKGNFPGRFSGRQFSNSRSEMNVSTLELGDSALYLCASSFGTNVYNEQFFGPGTRLTVL.

This chain links TRBV5-1 with TRBJ2-1; D is perhaps TRBD2 (7 bases). Between the trimmed V and J ends, which lost 9 bases and 1 base, there was a span of 17 bases. The CDR3 totals 15 residues. Germline V CDR1 and CDR2: SGHRS, YFSETQ. The CDR3 DNA reads TGCGCCACAACTCGAGGGGGAGGGTCCTACAATGAGCAGTTCTTC. Residues: CATTRGGGSYNEQFF.

The chain uses TRBV27 and TRBJ1-2; D might be TRBD1 (6 bases). Germline V CDR1 and CDR2: MNHEY, SMNVEV (reference sequence). This CDR3 has 15 amino acids. V was shortened by 4 bases and J by 4 bases, with 16 bases between the two germline ends. Here the CDR3 reads CASSSHGQSSYGYTF. CDR3 coding DNA: TGTGCCAGCAGTTCCCACGGACAGTCGAGCTATGGCTACACCTTC.

The rearrangement links TRBV29-1 to TRBJ1-4, with a possible D match to TRBD1 (6 bases). With 6 bases removed from V and 8 bases from J, the gap between germline ends came to 16 bases. The CDR3 contains 13 residues. The germline V gene encodes CDR1 SQVTM and CDR2 ANQGSEA. The CDR3, as DNA: TGCAGCGTGGGGGCGGGGGGAAACGAAAAACTGTTTTTT. It translates to CSVGAGGNEKLFF.

This chain joins TRBV4-1 and TRBJ1-4, with TRBD1 identical over 8 bases. The CDR3 totals 14 residues. V shed 1 base, J shed 6 bases, and the junction held 1 base outside the gene matches. CDR1 and CDR2 (germline): MGHRA, YSYEKL. The CDR3 region is CASSQVTGDEKLFF. In DNA form, the CDR3 reads TGCGCCAGCAGCCAAGTGACAGGGGATGAAAAACTGTTTTTT.

J is TRBJ1-4 and V is TRBV19, with 7 bases fitting TRBD1. Trimming took 5 bases from V and 1 from J; bases not matched to a gene: 1. The CDR3 has 14 amino acids. The germline V gene has CDR1 LNHDA and CDR2 SQIVND (reference sequence). The chain's CDR3 is CASSYRGTNEKLFF. CDR3 sequence (DNA): TGTGCCAGTAGTTACAGGGGAACTAATGAAAAACTGTTTTTT. Full variable domain (remainder filled in from reference TRBV19 and TRBJ1-4): DGGITQSPKYLFRKEGQNVTLSCEQNLNHDAMYWYRQDPGQGLRLIYYSQIVNDFQKGDIAEGYSVSREKKESFPLTVTSAQKNPTAFYLCASSYRGTNEKLFFGSGTQLSVL.

V is TRBV28 and J is TRBJ2-1; 9 bases align to TRBD2. The V gene end was trimmed by 3 bases and the J gene end by 12 bases; junction bases not matched to a gene: 12. CDR1 MDHEN and CDR2 SYDVKM come from the germline V gene. The CDR3 covers 15 residues. As DNA, the CDR3 is TGTGCCAGCAGTTTGGCCGGGACTAGCCTGATGTGGCAGTTCTTC. Translating gives CASSLAGTSLMWQFF.